The 8 T cell receptor beta chains in this list originate from one sample, sequenced in a study of cytomegalovirus exposure and HLA in healthy donors. Sequencing was performed with immunoSEQ multiplex PCR; in TCRdb, only in-frame clones are kept and a portion is missing. Of roughly 71,000 clones in the sample, around 95% were seen once. Sequenced: PBMCs. The receptor set was obtained from a woman between 18 and 30 years old in good health and CMV-seronegative.

The V and J genes are TRBV25-1 and TRBJ2-1; 8 positions match TRBD1. This CDR3 is built from 18 residues. The V gene end was trimmed by 1 base and the J gene end by 2 bases; junction bases not matched to a gene: 10. Germline V gene sequence: CDR1 MGHDK, CDR2 SYGVNS. CDR3 in DNA: TGTGCCAGCAGTGAATCGGCCAGGGGGCGTGGGGCCTACAATGAGCAGTTCTTC. Its protein is CASSESARGRGAYNEQFF.

The V and J genes are TRBV9 and TRBJ2-6; the D gene is possibly TRBD1 (5 bases). Trimming removed 3 bases from V and 4 bases from J, with 11 bases in between. Germline CDR1 and CDR2: SGDLS and YYNGEE. CDR3 length: 15 residues. The CDR3 DNA sequence: TGTGCCAGCAGCGGCAGGGCGCTCGGGGCCAACGTCCTGACTTTC. It translates to CASSGRALGANVLTF.

V is TRBV10-3 and J is TRBJ2-5; D unresolved. V lost 0 bases, J lost 5 bases, and 7 bases lay in between. The CDR3 contains 13 residues. Germline-derived CDR1 and CDR2 are ENHRY and SYGVKD. DNA for the CDR3: TGTGCCATCAGTGAGTCGATTGGCGAGACCCAGTACTTC. Protein product: CAISESIGETQYF.

The chain recombines TRBV7-3 with TRBJ1-5; no clear D. CDR1 SGHTA and CDR2 FQGTGA come from the germline V gene. The CDR3 consists of 16 residues. Between the trimmed V and J ends, which lost 2 bases and 5 bases, there was a span of 16 bases. CDR3 DNA: TGTGCCAGCAGCTTATTATTGGTTGAGGCCTATCAGCCCCAGCATTTT. Translating gives CASSLLLVEAYQPQHF.

V and J are TRBV5-4 and TRBJ2-2; 7 bases agree with TRBD1. V lost 1 base to trimming and J lost 2 bases; unmatched junction nucleotides: 2. This CDR3 has 15 amino acids. Per germline, CDR1 SGHNT and CDR2 YYREEE (reference sequence). Written as DNA, the CDR3 is TGTGCCAGCAGCTTGCGGACAGGAAACACCGGGGAGCTGTTTTTT. Its protein product is CASSLRTGNTGELFF.

The genes are TRBV7-8 and TRBJ2-1; D is unresolved. CDR3 size: 14 residues. CDR1 is SGHVS and CDR2 is FQNEAQ in the germline V gene. Trimming took off 1 base at V and 4 bases at J, with 8 bases between the two ends. CDR3 DNA: TGTGCCAGCAGCTTAGTAATTTTATACAATGAGCAGTTCTTC. It is translated as CASSLVILYNEQFF. The variable domain in full, completed from reference TRBV7-8 and TRBJ2-1, reads GAGVSQSPRYKVAKRGQDVALRCDPISGHVSLFWYQQALGQGPEFLTYFQNEAQLDKSGLPSDRFFAERPEGSVSTLKIQRTQQEDSAVYLCASSLVILYNEQFFGPGTRLTVL.

The chain employs TRBV27 and TRBJ2-7, with 10 bases matching TRBD2. Germline CDR1 and CDR2: MNHEY and SMNVEV (reference sequence). Germline trimming cut 5 bases from V and 5 bases from J; bases unmatched to any gene: 12. The length of the CDR3 is 16 residues. CDR3 sequence reads: CASSHTGTSASHEQYF. In DNA, the CDR3 is TGTGCCAGCAGTCACACCGGGACTAGCGCTTCTCACGAGCAGTACTTC.

The CDR3, as DNA: TGTGCCAGCAGCCGGGAGAATAATTCACCCCTCCACTTT. Its protein is CASSRENNSPLHF. This chain links TRBV6-4 with TRBJ1-6; D ambiguous. V was trimmed by 6 bases and J by 5 bases, leaving 8 bases between them. The CDR3 spans 13 residues. Germline V lookup: CDR1 MRHNA, CDR2 SNTAGT.